This T cell receptor (beta chain) was identified in a study of blood T cell repertoires in COVID-19. As for the study in general: The United States, Italy and Spain were the sources of the acute and convalescent COVID-19 samples. In each case, the material was cDNA or gDNA derived from T cells, B-cell-depleted T cells, or PBMCs.

In the authors' workflow: By means of reference gene primer amplification, nucleated cell counts were estimated. Assay used: immunoSEQ multiplex PCR; TCRdb lists only in-frame clones, some missing. V and J calls and clone size are those listed in that table; D and trimming were worked out from the DNA. The table lists some 150,000 clones, more than 80% of them singletons. The CDR3 length is 19 residues. V was pared by 1 base and J by 4 bases, with 7 bases of the junction left unmatched. CDR1 and CDR2 (germline): SGHTA, FQGTGA. This clone was observed once. The sequence was obtained from a woman aged 40 to 55 with acute or convalescent COVID-19. The sample was peripheral blood. This chain joins TRBV7-3 and TRBJ2-1; 16 bases are a match to TRBD2. The CDR3 DNA sequence: TGTGCCAGCAGCTTAAGAGGGACTAGCGGGAGGGCTCGATACAATGAGCAGTTCTTC. Translated: CASSLRGTSGRARYNEQFF.